This T cell receptor beta chain was found in a study of blood T cell repertoires in COVID-19. On the study more broadly: Sources were T cells, B-cell-depleted T cells, or PBMCs; the material itself was cDNA or gDNA.

Some clones are missing from TCRdb's copy, which holds only in-frame ones; the method was immunoSEQ multiplex PCR. The table lists 300,000 to 400,000 clones, 75% to 90% of them singletons. Germline assignment: CDR1 KGHSH and CDR2 LQKENI. Trimming left V 0 bases short and J 7 bases short, with 21 bases between. This CDR3 has 17 amino acids. Allocation to cohorts depended on clinical history reported by the participants. The recovered donors of Cohort 3 showed two negative PCRs, clearance, or symptom resolution. Sequenced input: PBMCs or T cells enriched from blood (not recorded which). The V gene is TRBV18, the J gene TRBJ2-5; TRBD2 is a possible D gene (5 bases). This receptor was taken from a young man who had recovered from COVID-19. As DNA, the CDR3 is TGTGCCAGCTCACCACCGAACGGACTGCCATACCTTGGGACCCAGTACTTC. Translation gives CASSPPNGLPYLGTQYF.